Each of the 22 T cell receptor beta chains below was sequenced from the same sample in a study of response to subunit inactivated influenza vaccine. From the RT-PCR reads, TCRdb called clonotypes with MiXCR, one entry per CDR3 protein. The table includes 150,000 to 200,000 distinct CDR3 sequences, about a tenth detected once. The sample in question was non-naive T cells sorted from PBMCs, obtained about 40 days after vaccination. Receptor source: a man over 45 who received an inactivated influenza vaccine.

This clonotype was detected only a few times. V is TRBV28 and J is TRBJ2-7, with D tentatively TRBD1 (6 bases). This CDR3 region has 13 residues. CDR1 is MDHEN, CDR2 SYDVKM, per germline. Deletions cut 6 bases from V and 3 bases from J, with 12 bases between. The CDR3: CASRSGQLYEQYF. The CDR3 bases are TGTGCCAGCAGGTCGGGACAACTCTACGAGCAGTACTTC.

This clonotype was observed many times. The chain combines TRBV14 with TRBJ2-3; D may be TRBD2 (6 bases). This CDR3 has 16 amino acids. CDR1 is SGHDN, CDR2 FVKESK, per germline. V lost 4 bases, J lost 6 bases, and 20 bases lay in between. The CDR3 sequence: CASSLLGRSRGDTQYF. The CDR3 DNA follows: TGTGCCAGCAGCCTTTTAGGACGGTCCCGGGGGGATACGCAGTATTTT.

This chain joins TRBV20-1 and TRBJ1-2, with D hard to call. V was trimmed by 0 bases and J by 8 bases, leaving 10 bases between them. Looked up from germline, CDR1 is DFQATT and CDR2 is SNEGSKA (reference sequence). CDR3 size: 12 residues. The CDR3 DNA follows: TGCAGTGCTAGAGACCAGGTTCACGGCTACACCTTC. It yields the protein CSARDQVHGYTF.

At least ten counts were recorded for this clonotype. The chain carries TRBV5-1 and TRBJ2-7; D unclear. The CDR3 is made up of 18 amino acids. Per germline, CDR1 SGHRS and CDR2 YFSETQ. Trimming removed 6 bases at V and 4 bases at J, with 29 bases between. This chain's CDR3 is CASTEALLDPGLGYEQYF. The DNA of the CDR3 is TGCGCCAGCACCGAGGCCCTTTTAGATCCAGGTCTGGGATACGAGCAGTACTTC.

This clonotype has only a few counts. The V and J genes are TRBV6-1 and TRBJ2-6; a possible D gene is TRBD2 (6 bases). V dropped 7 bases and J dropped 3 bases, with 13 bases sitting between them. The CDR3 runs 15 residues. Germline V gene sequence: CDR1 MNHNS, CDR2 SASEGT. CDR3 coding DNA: TGTGCCAGCAAAGGTGGAGGGGTTGGGGCCAACGTCCTGACTTTC. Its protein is CASKGGGVGANVLTF.

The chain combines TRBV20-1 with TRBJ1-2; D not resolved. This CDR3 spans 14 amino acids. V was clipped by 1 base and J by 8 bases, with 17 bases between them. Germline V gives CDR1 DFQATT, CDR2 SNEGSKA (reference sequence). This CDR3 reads CSARVPPPGEGYTF. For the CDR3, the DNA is TGCAGTGCTAGAGTACCACCCCCCGGGGAAGGCTACACCTTC.

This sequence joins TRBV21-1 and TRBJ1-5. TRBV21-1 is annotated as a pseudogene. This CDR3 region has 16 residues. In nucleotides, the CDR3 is TGTGCCAGCAGCGACCTAGGAGAGCTGAAGAATCAGCCCCAGCATTTT. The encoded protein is CASSDLGELKNQPQHF.

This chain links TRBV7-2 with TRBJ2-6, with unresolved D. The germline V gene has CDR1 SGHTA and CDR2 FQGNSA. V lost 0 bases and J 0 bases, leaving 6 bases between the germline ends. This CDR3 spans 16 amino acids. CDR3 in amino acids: CASSLAPFSGANVLTF. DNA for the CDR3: TGTGCCAGCAGCTTAGCTCCCTTCTCTGGGGCCAACGTCCTGACTTTC.

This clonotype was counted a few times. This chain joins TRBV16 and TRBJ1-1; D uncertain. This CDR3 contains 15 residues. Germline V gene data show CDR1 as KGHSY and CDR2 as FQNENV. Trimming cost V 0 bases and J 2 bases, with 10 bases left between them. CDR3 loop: CASSQSGRENTEAFF. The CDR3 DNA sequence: TGTGCCAGCAGCCAATCCGGGCGAGAAAACACTGAAGCTTTCTTT.

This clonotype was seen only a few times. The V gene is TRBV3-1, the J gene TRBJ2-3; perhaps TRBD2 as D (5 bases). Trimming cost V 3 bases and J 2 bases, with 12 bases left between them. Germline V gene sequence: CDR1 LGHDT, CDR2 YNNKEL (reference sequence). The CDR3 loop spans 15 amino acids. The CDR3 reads CASSQRRDFTDTQYF. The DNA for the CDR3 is TGTGCCAGCAGCCAGAGACGGGATTTCACAGATACGCAGTATTTT.

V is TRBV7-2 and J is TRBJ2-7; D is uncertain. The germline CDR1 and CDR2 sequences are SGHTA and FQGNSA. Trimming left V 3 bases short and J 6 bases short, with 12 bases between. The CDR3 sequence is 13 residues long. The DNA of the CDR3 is TGTGCCAGCAGCTTCCCTCCTAGGGCCGAGCAGTACTTC. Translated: CASSFPPRAEQYF.

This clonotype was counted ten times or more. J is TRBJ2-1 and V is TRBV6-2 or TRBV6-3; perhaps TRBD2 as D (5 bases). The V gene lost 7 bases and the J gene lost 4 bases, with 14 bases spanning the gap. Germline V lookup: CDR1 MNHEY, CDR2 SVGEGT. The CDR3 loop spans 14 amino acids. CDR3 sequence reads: CASTLDWIYNEQFF. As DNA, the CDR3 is TGTGCCAGCACCTTGGACTGGATTTACAATGAGCAGTTCTTC.

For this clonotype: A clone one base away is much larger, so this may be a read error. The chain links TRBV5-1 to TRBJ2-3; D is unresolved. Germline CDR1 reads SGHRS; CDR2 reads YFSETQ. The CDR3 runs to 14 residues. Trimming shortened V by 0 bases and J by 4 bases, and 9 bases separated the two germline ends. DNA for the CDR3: TGCGCCAGCAGCTTGGGGCAGGCGTCAGATACGCAGTATTTT. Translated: CASSLGQASDTQYF.

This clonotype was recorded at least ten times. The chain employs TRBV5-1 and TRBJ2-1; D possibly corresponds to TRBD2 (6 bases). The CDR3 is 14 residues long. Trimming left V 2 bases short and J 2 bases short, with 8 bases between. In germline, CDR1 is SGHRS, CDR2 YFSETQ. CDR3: CASSLPSAYNEQFF. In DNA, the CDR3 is TGCGCCAGCAGCTTACCTAGCGCCTACAATGAGCAGTTCTTC. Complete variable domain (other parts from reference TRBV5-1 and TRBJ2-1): KAGVTQTPRYLIKTRGQQVTLSCSPISGHRSVSWYQQTPGQGLQFLFEYFSETQRNKGNFPGRFSGRQFSNSRSEMNVSTLELGDSALYLCASSLPSAYNEQFFGPGTRLTVL.

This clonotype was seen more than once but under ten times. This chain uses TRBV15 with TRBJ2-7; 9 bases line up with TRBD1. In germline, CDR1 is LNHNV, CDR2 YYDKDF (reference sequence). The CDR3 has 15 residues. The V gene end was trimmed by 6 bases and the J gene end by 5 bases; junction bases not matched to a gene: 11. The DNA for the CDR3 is TGTGCCACCAGTCGCGGAGGACAGGGGATCGACGAGCAGTACTTC. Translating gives CATSRGGQGIDEQYF.

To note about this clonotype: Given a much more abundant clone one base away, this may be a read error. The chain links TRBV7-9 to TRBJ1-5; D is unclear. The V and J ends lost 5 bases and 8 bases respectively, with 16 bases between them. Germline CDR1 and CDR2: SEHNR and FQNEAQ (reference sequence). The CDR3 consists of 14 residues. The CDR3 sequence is CASSGMNPGEPQHF. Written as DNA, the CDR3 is TGTGCCAGCAGCGGAATGAATCCCGGGGAGCCCCAGCATTTT.

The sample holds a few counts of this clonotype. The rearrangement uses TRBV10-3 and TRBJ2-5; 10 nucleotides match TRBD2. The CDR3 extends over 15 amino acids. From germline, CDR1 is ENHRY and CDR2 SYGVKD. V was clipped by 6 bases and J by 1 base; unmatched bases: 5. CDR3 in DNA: TGTGCCATCAGCTCAACTAGCGGGGCCCAAGAGACCCAGTACTTC. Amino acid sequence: CAISSTSGAQETQYF.

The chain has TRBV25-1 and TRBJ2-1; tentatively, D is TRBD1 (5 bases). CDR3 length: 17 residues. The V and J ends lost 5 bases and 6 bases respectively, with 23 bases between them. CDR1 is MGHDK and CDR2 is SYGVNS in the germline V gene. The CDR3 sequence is CASSSGTQGNPGNEQFF. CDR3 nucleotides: TGTGCCAGCAGTTCAGGCACCCAGGGTAATCCGGGCAATGAGCAGTTCTTC.

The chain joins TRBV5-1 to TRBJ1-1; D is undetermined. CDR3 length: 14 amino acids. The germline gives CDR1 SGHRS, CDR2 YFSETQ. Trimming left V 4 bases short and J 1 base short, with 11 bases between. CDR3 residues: CASSRTPQNTEAFF. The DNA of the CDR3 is TGCGCCAGCAGCAGGACCCCACAGAACACTGAAGCTTTCTTT.

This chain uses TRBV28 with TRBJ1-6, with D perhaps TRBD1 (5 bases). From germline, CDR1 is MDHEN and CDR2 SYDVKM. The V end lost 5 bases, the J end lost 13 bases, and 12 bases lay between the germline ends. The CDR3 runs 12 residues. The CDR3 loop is CASSPPRGPLHF. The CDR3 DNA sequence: TGTGCCAGCAGTCCCCCCCGGGGGCCCCTCCACTTT.

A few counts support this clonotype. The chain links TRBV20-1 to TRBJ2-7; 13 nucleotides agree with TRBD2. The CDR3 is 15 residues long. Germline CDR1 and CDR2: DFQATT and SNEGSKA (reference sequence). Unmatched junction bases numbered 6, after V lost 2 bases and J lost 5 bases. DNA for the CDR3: TGCAGTGCTAGAACCGGGACTAGCGGGGACCACGAGCAGTACTTC. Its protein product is CSARTGTSGDHEQYF.

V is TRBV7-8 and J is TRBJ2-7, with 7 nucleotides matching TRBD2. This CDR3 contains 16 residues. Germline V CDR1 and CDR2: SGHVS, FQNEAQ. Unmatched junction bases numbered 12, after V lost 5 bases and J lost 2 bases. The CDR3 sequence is CASSRLFGGSTYEQYF. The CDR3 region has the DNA TGTGCCAGCAGCCGCTTATTCGGGGGGAGCACCTACGAGCAGTACTTC.